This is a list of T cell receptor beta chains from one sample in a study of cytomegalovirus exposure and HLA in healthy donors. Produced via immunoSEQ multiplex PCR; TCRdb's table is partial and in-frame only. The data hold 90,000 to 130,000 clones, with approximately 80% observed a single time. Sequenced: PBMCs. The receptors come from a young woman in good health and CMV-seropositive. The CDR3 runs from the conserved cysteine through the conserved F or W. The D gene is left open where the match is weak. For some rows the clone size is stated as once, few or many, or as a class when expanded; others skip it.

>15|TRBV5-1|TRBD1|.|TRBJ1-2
TGCGCCAGCAGCTTGGTGGGGGACAGCTCCTATGGCTACACCTTC
CASSLVGDSSYGYTF
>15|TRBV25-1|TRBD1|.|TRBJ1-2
TGTGCCAGCAGTGAATATGGGGACAGGCGTCATGGCTACACCTTC
CASSEYGDRRHGYTF
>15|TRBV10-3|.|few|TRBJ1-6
TGTGCCATCAGTGAGTCGAATGGGGGCCAATCACCCCTCCACTTT
CAISESNGGQSPLHF
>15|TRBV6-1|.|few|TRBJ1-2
TGTGCCAGCATGCGCCCCGGGACTATTAACTATGGCTACACCTTC
CASMRPGTINYGYTF
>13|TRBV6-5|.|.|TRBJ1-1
TGTGCCAGCAGTTACTCTGGGAGGGGTGAAGCTTTCTTT
CASSYSGRGEAFF
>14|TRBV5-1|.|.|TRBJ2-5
TGCGCCAGCAGCTTAACAGAACCCAAAGAGACCCAGTACTTC
CASSLTEPKETQYF
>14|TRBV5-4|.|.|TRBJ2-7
TGTGCCAGCAGCCAGGGGCTTCAGGGTGGCGAGCAGTACTTC
CASSQGLQGGEQYF
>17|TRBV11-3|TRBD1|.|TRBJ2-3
TGTGCCAGCAGCTTAGGTCTCAACAGGGGGAAAGGTGATACGCAGTATTTT
CASSLGLNRGKGDTQYF
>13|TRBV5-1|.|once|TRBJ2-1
TGCGCCAGCAGCTTAGACTTCGACAATGAGCAGTTCTTC
CASSLDFDNEQFF
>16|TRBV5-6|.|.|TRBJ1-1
TGTGCCAGCAGCTTGGAACGATCAGGCTTGAACACTGAAGCTTTCTTT
CASSLERSGLNTEAFF
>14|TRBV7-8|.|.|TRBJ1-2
TGTGCCAGCAGCTCGAAACAGGAAAACTATGGCTACACCTTC
CASSSKQENYGYTF
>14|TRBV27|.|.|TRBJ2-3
TGTGCCAGCAGTCACGACAGCGAACCAGATACGCAGTATTTT
CASSHDSEPDTQYF
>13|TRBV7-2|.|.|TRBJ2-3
TGTGCCAGCAGCTTAGCGGCCCCAGATACGCAGTATTTT
CASSLAAPDTQYF
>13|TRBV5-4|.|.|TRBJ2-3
TGTGCCAGCAGCTTATCGGGAGAGCGGCCGCAGTATTTT
CASSLSGERPQYF
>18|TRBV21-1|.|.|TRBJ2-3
TGTGCCAGCAGCAAGTGGTATTATCGGCGGGAGACCAGAGATACGCAGTATTTT
CASSKWYYRRETRDTQYF
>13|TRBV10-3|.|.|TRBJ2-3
TGTGCCATCAGTGGACAGTCCACAGATACGCAGTATTTT
CAISGQSTDTQYF
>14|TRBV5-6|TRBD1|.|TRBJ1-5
TGTGCCAGCAGCAGACAGGGGGCGACCGAACCCCAGCATTTT
CASSRQGATEPQHF
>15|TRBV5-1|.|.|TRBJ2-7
TGCGCCAGCAGCTTGGGACACGCCGTCTCCTACGAGCAGTACTTC
CASSLGHAVSYEQYF
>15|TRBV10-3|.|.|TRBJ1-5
TGTGCCATCAGTGAGTCTGGAGGGTTGGCTCAGCCCCAGCATTTT
CAISESGGLAQPQHF
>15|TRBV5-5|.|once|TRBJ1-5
TGTGCCAGCAGCTTTGGGGGACAAGTCGATCAGCCCCAGCATTTT
CASSFGGQVDQPQHF
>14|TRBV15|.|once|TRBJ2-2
TGTGCCACCAGCAGAAGGCGGGAAGGCGGGGAGCTGTTTTTT
CATSRRREGGELFF
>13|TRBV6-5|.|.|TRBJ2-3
TGTGCCAGCAGTTACTCGAGCGGAGATACGCAGTATTTT
CASSYSSGDTQYF
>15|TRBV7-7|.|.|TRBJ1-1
TGTGCTAGCAGCCCAACGCTAGGGGGAAACACTGAAGCTTTCTTT
CASSPTLGGNTEAFF
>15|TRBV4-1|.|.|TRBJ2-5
TGCGCCAGCAGCCAACCCCGAGCGGGCGGAGAGACCCAGTACTTC
CASSQPRAGGETQYF
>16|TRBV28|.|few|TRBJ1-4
TGTGCCAGCAGTCTCTGGACAGCCGCAACTAATGAAAAACTGTTTTTT
CASSLWTAATNEKLFF
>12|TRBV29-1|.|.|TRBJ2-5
TGCAGCGTTGGTGACAGTCAAGAGACCCAGTACTTC
CSVGDSQETQYF
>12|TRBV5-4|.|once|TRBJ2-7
TGTGCCAGCAGCTTCGGTGACTACGAGCAGTACTTC
CASSFGDYEQYF
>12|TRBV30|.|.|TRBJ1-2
TGTGCCTGGACCGGCGACATTAGAGGCTACACCTTC
CAWTGDIRGYTF
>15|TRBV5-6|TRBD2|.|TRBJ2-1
TGTGCCAGCAGCGTACTAGCGGGAGAGGGGAATGAGCAGTTCTTC
CASSVLAGEGNEQFF
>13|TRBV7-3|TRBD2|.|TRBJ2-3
TGTGCCAGCAGCCTAGCGGGCGGTCATACGCAGTATTTT
CASSLAGGHTQYF
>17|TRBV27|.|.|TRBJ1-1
TGTGCCAGCAGTTTCGGCGTCGTTGTGGGGGGAGGGACTGAAGCTTTCTTT
CASSFGVVVGGGTEAFF
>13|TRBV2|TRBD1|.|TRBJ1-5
TGTGCCAGCAATCGACAGGGGGATCAGCCCCAGCATTTT
CASNRQGDQPQHF
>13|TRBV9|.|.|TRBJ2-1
TGTGCCAGCAGCTCTCGAAGGGGGGGGGAGCAGTTCTTC
CASSSRRGGEQFF
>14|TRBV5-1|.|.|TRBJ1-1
TGCGCCAGCAGCCCGCGCAGGGGTAGGGCTGAAGCTTTCTTT
CASSPRRGRAEAFF
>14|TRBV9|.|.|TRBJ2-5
TGTGCCAGCAGCGTAGGACCGGGAGTGGAGACCCAGTACTTC
CASSVGPGVETQYF
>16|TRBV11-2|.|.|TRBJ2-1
TGTGCCAGCAGCTTATTACGGGGAGCCTCCTACAATGAGCAGTTCTTC
CASSLLRGASYNEQFF
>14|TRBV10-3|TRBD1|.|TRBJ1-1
TGTGCCATCAGTGGGACAGGCCTGAACACTGAAGCTTTCTTT
CAISGTGLNTEAFF
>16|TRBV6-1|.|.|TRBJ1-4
TGTGCCAGCAGTGAAAAAGGGCCAGGGATCGGTGAAAAACTGTTTTTT
CASSEKGPGIGEKLFF
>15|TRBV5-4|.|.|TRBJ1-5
TGTGCCAGCAGCCTAGGGGCTCAGGACAATCAGCCCCAGCATTTT
CASSLGAQDNQPQHF
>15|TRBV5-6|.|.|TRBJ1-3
TGTGCCAGCAGCTTGGCAATACTCTCTGGAAACACCATATATTTT
CASSLAILSGNTIYF
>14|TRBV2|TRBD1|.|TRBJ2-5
TGTGCCCTTCCCGGGGACAGGGGTGGCGAGACCCAGTACTTC
CALPGDRGGETQYF
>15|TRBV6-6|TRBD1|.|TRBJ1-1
TGTGCCAGCTTCCCTCGGGACAGTGGGAACACTGAAGCTTTCTTT
CASFPRDSGNTEAFF
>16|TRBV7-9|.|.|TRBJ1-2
TGTGCCAGCCTGTTTATGGACTCGGGGAGGGTCTATGGCTACACCTTC
CASLFMDSGRVYGYTF
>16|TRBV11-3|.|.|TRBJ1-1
TGTGCCAGCAGCTTAGGCCCTACAGGGTATGGCACTGAAGCTTTCTTT
CASSLGPTGYGTEAFF
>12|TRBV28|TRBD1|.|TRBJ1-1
TGTGCCAGCAGTTTGGGACAGATAGAAGCTTTCTTT
CASSLGQIEAFF
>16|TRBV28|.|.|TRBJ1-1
TGTGCCAGCAGTTCCGCACACACAGGGCGGGACACTGAAGCTTTCTTT
CASSSAHTGRDTEAFF
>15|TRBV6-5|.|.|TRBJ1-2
TGTGCCAGCAGTTCATACCGGGACACTCCGTATGGCTACACCTTC
CASSSYRDTPYGYTF
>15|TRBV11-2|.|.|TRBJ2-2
TGTGCCAGCAGCCCCGCCTCAGTTAGCGCCGACGAGCTGTTTTTT
CASSPASVSADELFF
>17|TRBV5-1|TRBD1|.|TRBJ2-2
TGCGCCAGCAGCTTATTCAGGGGGCGCATAGACACCGGGGAGCTGTTTTTT
CASSLFRGRIDTGELFF
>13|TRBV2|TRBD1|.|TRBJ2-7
TGTGCCAGCAGTGAGCAAACAGGGGTCGAGCAGTACTTC
CASSEQTGVEQYF
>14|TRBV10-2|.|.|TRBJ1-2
TGCGCCAGCAGTGCCGGAGCCCCTAACTATGGCTACACCTTC
CASSAGAPNYGYTF
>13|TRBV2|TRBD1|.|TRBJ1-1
TGTGCCAGCAGTGACTCGGGACAGGCTGAAGCTTTCTTT
CASSDSGQAEAFF
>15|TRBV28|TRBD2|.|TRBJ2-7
TGTGCCAGCAGTATTTGGCGGGAGAGTTCCCACGAGCAGTACTTC
CASSIWRESSHEQYF
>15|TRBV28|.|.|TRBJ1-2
TGTGCCAGCAGTTTAGGTGGGGCCAGTTACTATGGCTACTCCTTC
CASSLGGASYYGYSF
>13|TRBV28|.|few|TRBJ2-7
TGTGCCAGCAGTTTACCTATCACCTCGGAGCAGTACTTC
CASSLPITSEQYF
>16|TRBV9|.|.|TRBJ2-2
TGTGCCAGCAGCCCCCAGGACCGTAGCGTCGACGGGGAGCTGTTTTTT
CASSPQDRSVDGELFF
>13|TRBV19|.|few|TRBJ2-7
TGTGCCAGTAGTCCCAGGGCAGGGCACGAGCAGTACTTC
CASSPRAGHEQYF
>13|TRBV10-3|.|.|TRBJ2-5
TGTGCCATCAGTGCGGACAGAGAAGAGACCCAGTACTTC
CAISADREETQYF